Shown below are 13 T cell receptor beta chains from a single sample sequenced in a study of beta chain features in type 1 diabetes. Study-level results: Among all four CD4+ subsets, Type 1 diabetes patients had TCRB CDR3s that were moderately but significantly shorter.

Their antigens remain unidentified. Investigators reverse transcribed all isolated RNA, so they sequenced expressed TCRB transcripts. Produced via immunoSEQ multiplex PCR; TCRdb's table is partial and in-frame only. The sample shows over 150,000 clones, almost 8% of them seen only once. Specimen: central memory CD4+ T cells from blood. The receptors were sampled from a man aged 18 to 35 with type 1 diabetes.

CDR3 nucleotides: TGTGCCAGCAGCCGGGTGGGCGGACTAGTTCCCAATGAGCAGTTCTTC. It codes for CASSRVGGLVPNEQFF. This chain connects TRBV11-2 to TRBJ2-1; 7 positions agree with TRBD2. V dropped 5 bases and J dropped 6; count of bases not matched to a gene: 13. Germline V lookup: CDR1 SGHAT, CDR2 FQNNGV. CDR3 size: 16 residues.

This clone has only a few counts. Distinct nucleotide sequences in the sample also encode this CDR3. This rearrangement joins TRBV30 to TRBJ1-5; TRBD1 is a possible D gene (5 bases). Germline lookup yields CDR1 GTSNPN and CDR2 SVGIG (reference sequence). The CDR3 has 14 residues. V dropped 3 bases and J dropped 0 bases, with 9 bases sitting between them. The CDR3 nucleotides read TGTGCCTGGAGCGCAGGGAATAGCAATCAGCCCCAGCATTTT. Translated, it gives CAWSAGNSNQPQHF.

This chain links TRBV11-2 with TRBJ2-3; 7 bases fit TRBD2. V gave up 0 bases and J gave up 2 bases; unmatched junction bases: 5. CDR1 is SGHAT and CDR2 is FQNNGV in the germline V gene. The CDR3 runs to 16 residues. CDR3 region: CASSLDGRATTDTQYF. As DNA, the CDR3 is TGTGCCAGCAGCTTAGATGGGAGGGCGACCACAGATACGCAGTATTTT.

The chain joins TRBV5-1 to TRBJ2-7, with D tentatively TRBD1 (5 bases). This CDR3 has 12 residues. Trimming cost V 7 bases and J 9 bases, with 17 bases left between them. Germline CDR1 SGHRS, CDR2 YFSETQ. CDR3 in DNA: TGCGCCAGCTACAACGAGGACAAGGTGCAGTACTTC. Amino acid sequence: CASYNEDKVQYF.

The rearrangement joins TRBV6-5 to TRBJ1-1; possible D gene TRBD1, 6 bases. Germline assignment: CDR1 MNHEY and CDR2 SVGAGI. The CDR3 totals 14 residues. V lost 6 bases and J lost 4, with 15 bases in between. CDR3 coding DNA: TGTGCCAGCAGCCCGGGACACCTGGCCACTGAAGCTTTCTTT. Its protein product is CASSPGHLATEAFF.

This clone has at least ten counts. The V and J genes are TRBV29-1 and TRBJ2-3, with 12 positions matching TRBD1. The CDR3 consists of 14 residues. Germline V gives CDR1 SQVTM, CDR2 ANQGSEA. V was pared by 6 bases and J by 5 bases, with 6 bases of the junction left unmatched. CDR3 amino acids: CSVTGTGGKDTQYF. The CDR3 DNA reads TGCAGCGTCACCGGGACAGGGGGCAAAGATACGCAGTATTTT.

The rearrangement uses TRBV29-1 and TRBJ2-7; 11 nucleotides agree with TRBD2. V lost 3 bases, J lost 0 bases, and 7 bases stayed unmatched. CDR3 length: 16 amino acids. Germline V lookup: CDR1 SQVTM, CDR2 ANQGSEA. The CDR3 spells CSVEGVAGGSSYEQYF. For the CDR3, the DNA is TGCAGCGTTGAGGGGGTAGCGGGGGGGAGCTCCTACGAGCAGTACTTC.

This clone was observed a few times. This chain uses TRBV7-6 with TRBJ1-2, with TRBD1 as a possible D gene (5 bases). Germline V gene lookup returns CDR1 SGHVS and CDR2 FNYEAQ. This CDR3 contains 14 residues. V dropped 1 base and J dropped 2 bases, with 8 bases sitting between them. The CDR3 nucleotides are TGTGCCAGCAGCTTAGAACCAGGGAACTATGGCTACACCTTC. This codes for CASSLEPGNYGYTF.

This clone has ten or more counts. The CDR3 does not end in the conserved phenylalanine or tryptophan, so this is likely a read error. It is unclear where the CDR3 begins or ends on the DNA, so no DNA is shown, and the CDR3 is as TCRdb lists it. The J gene is TRBJ1-1, the V gene TRBV21-1; no check of the table's D call, TRBD1, against the DNA was made. TRBV21-1 is flagged as a pseudogene. The CDR3 has 14 amino acids, counting both end residues. The CDR3: CASSNSGQGGPVPS.

A few counts support this clone. The rearrangement joins TRBV30 to TRBJ1-5; weak D call: TRBD1 (5 bases). Germline CDR1 and CDR2: GTSNPN and SVGIG (reference sequence). V was shortened by 2 bases and J by 7 bases, with 12 bases between the two germline ends. The CDR3 loop spans 13 amino acids. The CDR3: CAWSTTTAQPQHF. DNA of the CDR3: TGTGCCTGGAGTACAACGACAGCCCAGCCCCAGCATTTT.

This clone came up once. V is TRBV10-3 and J is TRBJ1-2; possible D gene TRBD1, 6 bases. Trimming removed 9 bases at V and 2 bases at J, with 19 bases between. Germline V CDR1 and CDR2: ENHRY, SYGVKD. The CDR3 contains 15 residues. This chain's CDR3 is CAIGAKAGTNYGYTF. CDR3 DNA: TGTGCCATTGGCGCGAAAGCGGGGACAAACTATGGCTACACCTTC.

This clone was detected a few times. The V gene is TRBV10-3, the J gene TRBJ2-2, with D possibly matching TRBD1 (5 bases). The CDR3 has 14 residues. The germline CDR1 and CDR2 sequences are ENHRY and SYGVKD. V lost 6 bases and J lost 0, with 8 bases in between. The CDR3 here is CAIRTVTNTGELFF. The DNA for the CDR3 is TGTGCCATCAGGACAGTAACGAACACCGGGGAGCTGTTTTTT.

This clone came up a few times. The V and J genes are TRBV4-2 and TRBJ2-7; tentatively, D is TRBD2 (5 bases). V was trimmed by 0 bases and J by 6 bases, leaving 9 bases between them. Germline CDR1 is LGHNA and CDR2 is YNFKEQ. The CDR3 length is 13 residues. CDR3 bases: TGTGCCAGCAGCCAAGATGGGCGGGCCGAGCAGTACTTC. Protein: CASSQDGRAEQYF.